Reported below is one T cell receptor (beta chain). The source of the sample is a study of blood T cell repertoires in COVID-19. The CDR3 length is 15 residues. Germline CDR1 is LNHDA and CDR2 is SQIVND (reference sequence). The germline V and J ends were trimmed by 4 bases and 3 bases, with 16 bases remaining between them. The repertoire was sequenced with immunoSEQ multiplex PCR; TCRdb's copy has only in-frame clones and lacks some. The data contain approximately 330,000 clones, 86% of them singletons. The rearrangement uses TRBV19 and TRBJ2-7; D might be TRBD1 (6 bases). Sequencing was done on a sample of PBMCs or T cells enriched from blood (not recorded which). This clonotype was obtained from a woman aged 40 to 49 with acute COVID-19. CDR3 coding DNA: TGTGCCAGTAGTACAAGGACAGAGTGGAACTACGAGCAGTACTTC. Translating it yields CASSTRTEWNYEQYF.